The rows below give T cell receptor beta chains drawn from one sample of a study of T cells in Graves' hyperthyroidism and ophthalmopathy. MiXCR, applied by TCRdb to the multiplex PCR reads, yields one record per CDR3 protein. This sample has about 350,000 distinct CDR3 sequences, with around 13% found just once. The sample comprised blood. These receptors originate from a woman in her twenties or thirties with Graves' hyperthyroidism. The CDR3 runs from the conserved cysteine through the conserved F or W. Fields, in order: D gene, V gene, J gene, clone size, CDR3 protein, CDR3 DNA. D genes are given only for firm matches. Not all rows give a size; the values are once, few, many and, for expanded clones, a class.

-	TRBV2	TRBJ2-5	many	CASPRTPAQETQYF	TGTGCCAGCCCTCGTACTCCGGCCCAAGAGACCCAGTACTTC
-	TRBV12-3/TRBV12-4	TRBJ1-5	many	CASTPEGGNQPQHF	TGTGCCAGCACACCTGAGGGAGGTAATCAGCCCCAGCATTTT
-	TRBV6-5	TRBJ1-4	many	CASSYRYATNEKLFF	TGTGCCAGCAGTTACCGTTATGCAACTAATGAAAAACTGTTTTTT
TRBD2	TRBV6-5	TRBJ2-1	many	CASSYNTGTSGIVAYNEQFF	TGTGCCAGCAGTTACAATACCGGGACTAGCGGTATTGTGGCCTACAATGAGCAGTTCTTC
TRBD2	TRBV28	TRBJ2-1	many	CASSKETSAKSYNEQFF	TGTGCCAGCAGCAAAGAGACTAGCGCCAAGTCCTACAATGAGCAGTTCTTC
TRBD2	TRBV7-2	TRBJ2-7	-	CASSSGTRVYEQYF	TGTGCCAGCAGTTCCGGGACTAGAGTATACGAGCAGTACTTC
-	TRBV5-1	TRBJ2-1	-	CASSFRTDNEQFF	TGCGCCAGCAGCTTCAGGACAGACAATGAGCAGTTCTTC
-	TRBV20-1	TRBJ2-4	few	CSALLTNIQYF	TGCAGTGCTCTTCTTACAAACATTCAGTACTTC
TRBD2	TRBV20-1	TRBJ2-1	-	CSALTSASYNEQFF	TGCAGTGCACTGACTAGCGCCTCCTACAATGAGCAGTTCTTC
-	TRBV11-2	TRBJ2-7	-	CASTFMSGNEQYF	TGTGCCAGCACCTTTATGTCAGGGAACGAGCAGTACTTC
-	TRBV7-2	TRBJ1-1	few	CASGLSRVNTEAFF	TGTGCCAGCGGCTTATCCAGGGTGAACACTGAAGCTTTCTTT
-	TRBV12-3/TRBV12-4	TRBJ2-7	many	CASSLGAYEQYF	TGTGCCAGCAGCTTGGGGGCCTACGAGCAGTACTTC
-	TRBV7-9	TRBJ2-1	many	CASSLAGPAWNEQFF	TGTGCCAGCAGCTTAGCGGGCCCGGCCTGGAATGAGCAGTTCTTC
TRBD1	TRBV28	TRBJ1-2	-	CASSLRTGGYTF	TGTGCCAGCAGTCTACGGACAGGAGGCTACACCTTC
TRBD2	TRBV20-1	TRBJ2-3	many	CSARASGRKDTQYF	TGCAGTGCCCGTGCTAGCGGGAGGAAAGATACGCAGTATTTT
TRBD2	TRBV28	TRBJ2-2	many	CASSSLLAGGTPPHTGELFF	TGTGCCAGCAGTTCCCTTCTAGCGGGAGGCACCCCCCCCCACACCGGGGAGCTGTTTTTT
-	TRBV12-3/TRBV12-4	TRBJ2-3	few	CASSFRSRTDTQYF	TGTGCCAGCAGTTTTCGTTCGAGGACAGATACGCAGTATTTT
-	TRBV30	TRBJ1-5	-	CAWSDRAGNQPQHF	TGTGCCTGGAGCGACCGTGCAGGGAATCAGCCCCAGCATTTT
-	TRBV6-2/TRBV6-3	TRBJ2-3	-	CASSNPGFRGTDTQYF	TGTGCCAGCAGTAACCCGGGGTTTCGGGGCACAGATACGCAGTATTTT
TRBD2	TRBV5-1	TRBJ2-2	few	CASSPRTSGTKDGELFF	TGCGCCAGCAGCCCACGGACTAGCGGGACAAAGGACGGGGAGCTGTTTTTT
-	TRBV18	TRBJ1-1	-	CASSPRGEEEAFF	TGTGCCAGCTCACCGCGTGGGGAGGAGGAAGCTTTCTTT
-	TRBV2	TRBJ2-1	many	CASKEDSNYNEQFF	TGTGCCAGCAAGGAGGACAGCAACTACAATGAGCAGTTCTTC
-	TRBV28	TRBJ1-5	many	CASRGSRERLPQHF	TGTGCCAGCAGGGGTTCTCGGGAACGTTTGCCCCAGCATTTT
TRBD2	TRBV20-1	TRBJ2-2	many	CSARAGAGGLGELFF	TGCAGTGCTAGAGCCGGAGCGGGAGGGCTCGGGGAGCTGTTTTTT
-	TRBV12-3/TRBV12-4	TRBJ1-1	many	CASSLGRGNTEAFF	TGTGCCAGCAGTTTAGGTCGAGGAAACACTGAAGCTTTCTTT
-	TRBV5-6	TRBJ1-5	few	CASSRDDRSNQPQHF	TGTGCCAGCAGCCGGGACGACAGAAGCAATCAGCCCCAGCATTTT
-	TRBV20-1	TRBJ1-2	many	CSAPTGEGNNYGYTF	TGCAGTGCTCCCACCGGGGAGGGAAACAACTATGGCTACACCTTC
-	TRBV20-1	TRBJ2-7	few	CSARRGQTYEQYF	TGCAGTGCTCGGAGGGGTCAAACCTACGAGCAGTACTTC
TRBD2	TRBV28	TRBJ2-3	many	CASSFSAGGRGLDTQYF	TGTGCCAGCAGTTTCTCAGCGGGAGGCCGGGGATTGGATACGCAGTATTTT
-	TRBV7-6	TRBJ2-4	-	CASSLGRGLAKNIQYF	TGTGCCAGCAGCTTAGGCAGGGGATTAGCCAAAAACATTCAGTACTTC
-	TRBV7-2	TRBJ2-7	-	CASSYLTGGHPTYEQYF	TGTGCCAGCTCCTATCTCACCGGGGGACACCCTACCTACGAGCAGTACTTC
TRBD2	TRBV20-1	TRBJ2-5	once	CSASGGGTSGRDGTQYF	TGCAGTGCTAGTGGGGGCGGGACTAGCGGGAGGGATGGGACCCAGTACTTC
-	TRBV29-1	TRBJ2-7	-	CSAGWSYEQYF	TGCAGCGCAGGGTGGTCCTACGAGCAGTACTTC
-	TRBV12-3/TRBV12-4	TRBJ2-3	many	CASSLAGRAPSTDTQYF	TGTGCCAGCAGTTTAGCGGGAAGGGCTCCTAGCACAGATACGCAGTATTTT
TRBD1	TRBV11-2	TRBJ1-5	many	CASSPTGLGNQPQHF	TGTGCCAGCAGCCCGACAGGGTTGGGCAATCAGCCCCAGCATTTT
-	TRBV7-9	TRBJ1-1	many	CASSPEGRANTEAFF	TGTGCCAGCAGCCCGGAGGGCAGGGCGAACACTGAAGCTTTCTTT
-	TRBV18	TRBJ2-5	few	CASSPRDWETQYF	TGTGCCAGCTCACCTCGTGATTGGGAGACCCAGTACTTC
-	TRBV6-1	TRBJ2-5	many	CASRETGRETQYF	TGTGCCAGCAGAGAGACAGGGAGGGAGACCCAGTACTTC
TRBD2	TRBV19	TRBJ2-1	many	CASAGLAGEINEQFF	TGTGCCAGTGCGGGACTAGCGGGAGAAATTAATGAGCAGTTCTTC
TRBD2	TRBV3-1	TRBJ2-1	many	CASSQSGSRYEQFF	TGTGCCAGCAGCCAAAGCGGGAGTCGGTATGAGCAGTTCTTC
-	TRBV20-1	TRBJ2-6	many	CSARGPGANVLTF	TGCAGTGCCAGGGGCCCCGGGGCCAACGTCCTGACTTTC
-	TRBV3-1	TRBJ2-5	few	CASSQGSTHETQYF	TGTGCCAGCAGCCAAGGTAGCACCCATGAGACCCAGTACTTC
-	TRBV10-3	TRBJ2-2	many	CAISETGSNTGELFF	TGTGCCATCAGTGAAACAGGGTCGAACACCGGGGAGCTGTTTTTT
TRBD1	TRBV28	TRBJ2-4	many	CASSLGSTGGFINIQYF	TGTGCCAGCAGTTTGGGTTCGACAGGGGGCTTCATCAACATTCAGTACTTC
-	TRBV19	TRBJ2-1	many	CASSRGVTYNEQFF	TGTGCCAGTAGTCGGGGAGTGACCTACAATGAGCAGTTCTTC
-	TRBV7-2	TRBJ2-1	many	CASSSLGPSYNEQFF	TGTGCCAGCAGTAGCCTAGGTCCCTCCTACAATGAGCAGTTCTTC
-	TRBV7-2	TRBJ2-7	many	CASTPRGGDRPYEQYF	TGTGCCAGCACCCCGAGGGGGGGGGACAGACCCTACGAGCAGTACTTC
TRBD2	TRBV7-3	TRBJ2-1	few	CASAPAGGGNEQFF	TGTGCCAGCGCCCCAGCGGGAGGCGGAAATGAGCAGTTCTTC
-	TRBV7-2	TRBJ2-3	many	CASSPPRGVGYF	TGTGCCAGCAGCCCCCCCCGGGGAGTTGGGTATTTT
-	TRBV18	TRBJ2-1	many	CASSPAQDNEQFF	TGTGCCAGCTCACCCGCCCAGGACAATGAGCAGTTCTTC
-	TRBV27	TRBJ1-2	-	CASSFVANGEPNYGYTF	TGTGCCAGCAGTTTTGTGGCAAATGGGGAGCCTAACTATGGCTACACCTTC
-	TRBV24-1	TRBJ1-2	-	CATSDLTNYGYTF	TGTGCCACCAGTGATTTGACTAACTATGGCTACACCTTC
TRBD1	TRBV10-3	TRBJ1-5	many	CAISEGGQGDQPQHF	TGTGCCATCAGTGAGGGCGGACAGGGTGATCAGCCCCAGCATTTT
TRBD2	TRBV10-3	TRBJ2-1	many	CAIMPLGGGDGEQFF	TGTGCCATCATGCCCCTTGGCGGGGGAGATGGTGAGCAGTTCTTC